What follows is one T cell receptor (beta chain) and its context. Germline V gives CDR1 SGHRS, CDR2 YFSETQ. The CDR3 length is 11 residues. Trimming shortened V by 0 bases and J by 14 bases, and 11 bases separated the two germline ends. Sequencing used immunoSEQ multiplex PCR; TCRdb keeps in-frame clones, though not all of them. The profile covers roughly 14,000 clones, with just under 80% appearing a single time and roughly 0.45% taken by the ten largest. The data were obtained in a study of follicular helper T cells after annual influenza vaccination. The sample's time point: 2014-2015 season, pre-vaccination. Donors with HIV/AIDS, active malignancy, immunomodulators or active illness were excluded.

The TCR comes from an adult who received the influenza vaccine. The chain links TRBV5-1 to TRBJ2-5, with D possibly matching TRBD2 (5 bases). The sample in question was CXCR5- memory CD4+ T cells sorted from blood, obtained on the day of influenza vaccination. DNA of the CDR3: TGCGCCAGCAGCTTGGAGGTGACTACCTACTTC. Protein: CASSLEVTTYF.